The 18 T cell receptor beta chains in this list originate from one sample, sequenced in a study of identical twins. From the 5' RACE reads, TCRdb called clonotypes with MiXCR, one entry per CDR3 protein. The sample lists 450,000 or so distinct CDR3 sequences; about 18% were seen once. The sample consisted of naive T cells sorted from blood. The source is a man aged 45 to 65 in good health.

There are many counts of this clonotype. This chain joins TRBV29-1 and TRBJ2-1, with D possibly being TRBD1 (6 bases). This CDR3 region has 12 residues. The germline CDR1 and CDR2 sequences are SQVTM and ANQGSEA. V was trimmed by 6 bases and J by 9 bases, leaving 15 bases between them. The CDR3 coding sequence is TGCAGCGTAAACAGGGAAGGTGGTGAGCAGTTCTTC. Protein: CSVNREGGEQFF.

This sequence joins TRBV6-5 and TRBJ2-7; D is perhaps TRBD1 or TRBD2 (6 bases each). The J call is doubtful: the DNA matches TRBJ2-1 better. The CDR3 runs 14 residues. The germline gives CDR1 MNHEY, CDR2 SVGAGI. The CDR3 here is CASSWRAGAYEQFF. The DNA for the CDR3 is TGTGCCAGCAGTTGGAGGGCAGGGGCCTACGAGCAGTTCTTC.

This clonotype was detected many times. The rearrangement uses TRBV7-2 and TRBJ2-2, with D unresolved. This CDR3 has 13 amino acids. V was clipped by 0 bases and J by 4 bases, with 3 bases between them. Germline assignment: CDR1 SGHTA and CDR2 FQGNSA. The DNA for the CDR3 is TGTGCCAGCAGCTTAGCTCGCACCGGGGAGCTGTTTTTT. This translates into CASSLARTGELFF.

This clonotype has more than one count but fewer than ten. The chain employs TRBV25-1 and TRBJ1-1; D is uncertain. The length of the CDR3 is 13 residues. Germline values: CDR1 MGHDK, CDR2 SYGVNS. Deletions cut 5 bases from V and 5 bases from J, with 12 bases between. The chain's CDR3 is CASSPHRGTEAFF. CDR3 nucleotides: TGTGCCAGCAGTCCCCACCGGGGAACTGAAGCTTTCTTT.

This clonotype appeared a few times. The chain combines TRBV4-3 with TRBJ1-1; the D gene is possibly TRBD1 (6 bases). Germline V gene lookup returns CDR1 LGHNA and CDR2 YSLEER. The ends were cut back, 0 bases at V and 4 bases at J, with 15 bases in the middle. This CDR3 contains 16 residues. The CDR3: CASSQEVRVRGTEAFF. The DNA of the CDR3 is TGCGCCAGCAGCCAAGAAGTCAGGGTCAGGGGCACTGAAGCTTTCTTT.

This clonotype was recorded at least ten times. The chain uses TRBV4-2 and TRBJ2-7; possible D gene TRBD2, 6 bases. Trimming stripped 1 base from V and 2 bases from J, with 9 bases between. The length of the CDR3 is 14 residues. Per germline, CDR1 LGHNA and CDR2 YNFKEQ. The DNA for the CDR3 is TGTGCCAGCAGCCAAGGGGGGGTAGCCTACGAGCAGTACTTC. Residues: CASSQGGVAYEQYF.

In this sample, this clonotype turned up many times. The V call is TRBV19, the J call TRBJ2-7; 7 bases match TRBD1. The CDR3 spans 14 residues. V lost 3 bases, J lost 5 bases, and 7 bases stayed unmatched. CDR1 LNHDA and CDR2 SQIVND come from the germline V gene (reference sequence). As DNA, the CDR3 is TGTGCCAGTAGTATTGGGGGACAGTTGGACGAGCAGTACTTC. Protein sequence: CASSIGGQLDEQYF.

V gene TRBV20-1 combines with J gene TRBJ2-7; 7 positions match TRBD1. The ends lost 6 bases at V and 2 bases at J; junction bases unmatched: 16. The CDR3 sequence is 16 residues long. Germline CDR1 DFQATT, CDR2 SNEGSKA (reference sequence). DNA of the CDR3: TGCAGTGCCCCCCCCGCGGACAGGCGACGAACCTACGAGCAGTACTTC. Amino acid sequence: CSAPPADRRRTYEQYF.

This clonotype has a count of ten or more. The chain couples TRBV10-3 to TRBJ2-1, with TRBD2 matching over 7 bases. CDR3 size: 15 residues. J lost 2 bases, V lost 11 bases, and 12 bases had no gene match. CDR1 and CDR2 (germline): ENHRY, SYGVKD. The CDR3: CASQREGLPYNEQFF. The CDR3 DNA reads TGTGCCTCACAAAGGGAGGGACTACCCTACAATGAGCAGTTCTTC.

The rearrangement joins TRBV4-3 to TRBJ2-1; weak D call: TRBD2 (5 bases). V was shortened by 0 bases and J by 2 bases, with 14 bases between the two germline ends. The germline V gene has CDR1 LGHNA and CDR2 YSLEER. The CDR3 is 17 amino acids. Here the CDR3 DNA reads TGCGCCAGCAGCCAAGATGGTGCTAGCAGGCCCTACAATGAGCAGTTCTTC. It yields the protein CASSQDGASRPYNEQFF.

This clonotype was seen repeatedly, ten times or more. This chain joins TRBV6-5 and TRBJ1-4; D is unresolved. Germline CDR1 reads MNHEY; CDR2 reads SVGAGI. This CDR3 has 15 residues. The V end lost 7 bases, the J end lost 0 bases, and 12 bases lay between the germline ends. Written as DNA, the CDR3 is TGTGCCAGCAACTTACTAAAGGCAACTAATGAAAAACTGTTTTTT. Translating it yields CASNLLKATNEKLFF.

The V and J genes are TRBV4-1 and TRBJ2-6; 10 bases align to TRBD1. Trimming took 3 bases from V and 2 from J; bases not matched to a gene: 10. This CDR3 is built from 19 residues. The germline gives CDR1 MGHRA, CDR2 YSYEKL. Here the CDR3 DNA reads TGCGCCAGCAGCCAGCCCATCGACAGGGGGCGACCTGGGGCCAACGTCCTGACTTTC. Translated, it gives CASSQPIDRGRPGANVLTF.

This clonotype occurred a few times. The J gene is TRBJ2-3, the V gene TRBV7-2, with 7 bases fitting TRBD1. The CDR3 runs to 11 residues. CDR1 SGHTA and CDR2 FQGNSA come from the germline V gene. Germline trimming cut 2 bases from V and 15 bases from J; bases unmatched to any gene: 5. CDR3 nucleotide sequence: TGTGCCAGCAGCTTATTAGGGGGCCAATATTTT. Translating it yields CASSLLGGQYF.

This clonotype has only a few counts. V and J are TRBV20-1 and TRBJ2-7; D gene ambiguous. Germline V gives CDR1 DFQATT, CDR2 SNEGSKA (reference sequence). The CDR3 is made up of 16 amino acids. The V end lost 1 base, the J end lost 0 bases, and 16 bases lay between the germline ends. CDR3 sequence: CSARGVRLPFSYEQYF. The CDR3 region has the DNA TGCAGTGCTAGAGGCGTCCGACTGCCGTTCTCCTACGAGCAGTACTTC.

DNA for the CDR3: TGTGCCTGGAGCGATTCCGGGACAGGGTTCACTGAAGCTTTCTTT. This gives the protein CAWSDSGTGFTEAFF. The V call is TRBV30, the J call TRBJ1-1; 9 positions match TRBD1. From germline, CDR1 is GTSNPN and CDR2 SVGIG (reference sequence). The CDR3 has 15 amino acids. The V segment lost 3 bases and the J segment 4 bases; nucleotides outside the gene matches: 9.

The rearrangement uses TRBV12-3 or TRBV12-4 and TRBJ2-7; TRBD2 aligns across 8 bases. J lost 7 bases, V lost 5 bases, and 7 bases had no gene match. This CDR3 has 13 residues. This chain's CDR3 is CASSRAGAMEQYF. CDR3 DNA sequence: TGTGCCAGCAGTCGAGCGGGAGCAATGGAGCAGTACTTC.

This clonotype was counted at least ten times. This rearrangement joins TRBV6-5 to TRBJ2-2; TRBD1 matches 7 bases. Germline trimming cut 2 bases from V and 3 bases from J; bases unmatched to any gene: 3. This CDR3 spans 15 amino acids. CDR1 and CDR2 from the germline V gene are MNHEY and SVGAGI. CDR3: CASSYAGQDTGELFF. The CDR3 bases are TGTGCCAGCAGTTACGCAGGACAGGACACCGGGGAGCTGTTTTTT.

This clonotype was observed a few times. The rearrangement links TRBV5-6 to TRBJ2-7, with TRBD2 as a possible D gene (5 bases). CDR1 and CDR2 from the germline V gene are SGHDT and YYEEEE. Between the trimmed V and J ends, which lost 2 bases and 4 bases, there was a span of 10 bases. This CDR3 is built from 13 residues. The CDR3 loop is CASSFSAIYEQYF. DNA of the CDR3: TGTGCCAGCAGCTTTAGCGCAATATACGAGCAGTACTTC.